This is a list of T cell receptor beta chains from one sample in a study of cytomegalovirus exposure and HLA in healthy donors. TCRdb's copy holds only in-frame clones and misses some; the assay was immunoSEQ multiplex PCR. The sample records 170,000 or so clones, around 81% being singletons. The sequencing input was PBMCs. The origin of the receptors is a woman aged 25 to 39 in good health and CMV-seronegative. The CDR3 runs from the conserved cysteine through the conserved F or W. Each record gives: clone size, J gene, D gene, V gene, CDR3 length, CDR3 protein, CDR3 DNA. The D gene is left open where the match is weak. Rows give clone size only sometimes, using once, few, many, or a class for an expanded clone.

clone size: -
J gene: TRBJ2-5
D gene: -
V gene: TRBV9
CDR3 length: 13
CDR3 protein: CASSVDSQETQYF
CDR3 DNA: TGTGCCAGCAGCGTAGATAGTCAAGAGACCCAGTACTTC

clone size: -
J gene: TRBJ1-1
D gene: -
V gene: TRBV14
CDR3 length: 13
CDR3 protein: CASSQGRDTEAFF
CDR3 DNA: TGTGCCAGCAGCCAAGGGAGGGACACTGAAGCTTTCTTT

clone size: few
J gene: TRBJ1-6
D gene: -
V gene: TRBV5-1
CDR3 length: 13
CDR3 protein: CASTYGLNSPLHF
CDR3 DNA: TGCGCCAGCACCTACGGACTGAATTCACCCCTCCACTTT

clone size: -
J gene: TRBJ2-7
D gene: TRBD1
V gene: TRBV29-1
CDR3 length: 15
CDR3 protein: CSTPPRTGPEYEQYF
CDR3 DNA: TGCAGCACTCCCCCCCGGACAGGTCCCGAATACGAGCAGTACTTC

clone size: -
J gene: TRBJ2-2
D gene: TRBD2
V gene: TRBV7-6
CDR3 length: 14
CDR3 protein: CASSLLRGAGELFF
CDR3 DNA: TGTGCCAGCAGCTTACTCCGGGGGGCCGGGGAGCTGTTTTTT

clone size: -
J gene: TRBJ2-5
D gene: TRBD1
V gene: TRBV11-2
CDR3 length: 13
CDR3 protein: CASSLDRSGTQYF
CDR3 DNA: TGTGCCAGCAGCTTGGACAGGTCAGGGACCCAGTACTTC

clone size: -
J gene: TRBJ2-2
D gene: -
V gene: TRBV4-3
CDR3 length: 19
CDR3 protein: CASSQAPLERGSYTGELFF
CDR3 DNA: TGCGCCAGCAGCCAAGCGCCCTTAGAGAGGGGGTCATACACCGGGGAGCTGTTTTTT

clone size: -
J gene: TRBJ1-4
D gene: TRBD1
V gene: TRBV7-2
CDR3 length: 19
CDR3 protein: CASSLFATGGFATNEKLFF
CDR3 DNA: TGTGCCAGCAGCTTATTCGCGACAGGGGGCTTCGCAACTAATGAAAAACTGTTTTTT

clone size: -
J gene: TRBJ2-1
D gene: -
V gene: TRBV9
CDR3 length: 15
CDR3 protein: CASSVEGVSYNEQFF
CDR3 DNA: TGTGCCAGCAGCGTAGAAGGGGTATCCTACAATGAGCAGTTCTTC

clone size: once
J gene: TRBJ2-7
D gene: TRBD2
V gene: TRBV11-2
CDR3 length: 15
CDR3 protein: CASSLRSGGPNEQYF
CDR3 DNA: TGTGCCAGCAGCTTAAGGTCGGGGGGGCCGAACGAGCAGTACTTC

clone size: few
J gene: TRBJ1-6
D gene: TRBD1
V gene: TRBV4-1
CDR3 length: 18
CDR3 protein: CASSLRTGVSGINSPLHF
CDR3 DNA: TGCGCCAGCAGCCTACGGACAGGGGTTAGCGGGATTAATTCACCCCTCCACTTT

clone size: -
J gene: TRBJ1-5
D gene: -
V gene: TRBV19
CDR3 length: 15
CDR3 protein: CASSIGRGSNQPQHF
CDR3 DNA: TGTGCCAGTAGTATTGGCAGGGGAAGCAATCAGCCCCAGCATTTT

clone size: once
J gene: TRBJ2-7
D gene: -
V gene: TRBV27
CDR3 length: 15
CDR3 protein: CASSFVRSSSYEQYF
CDR3 DNA: TGTGCCAGCAGTTTTGTCAGGTCTTCCTCCTACGAGCAGTACTTC

clone size: -
J gene: TRBJ1-5
D gene: -
V gene: TRBV28
CDR3 length: 17
CDR3 protein: CASSLKSWYSIDQPQHF
CDR3 DNA: TGTGCCAGCAGTTTAAAATCCTGGTACAGTATAGATCAGCCCCAGCATTTT

clone size: few
J gene: TRBJ1-1
D gene: TRBD1
V gene: TRBV7-2
CDR3 length: 14
CDR3 protein: CASTKGQADTEAFF
CDR3 DNA: TGTGCCAGCACCAAGGGACAGGCAGACACTGAAGCTTTCTTT

clone size: -
J gene: TRBJ2-2
D gene: -
V gene: TRBV11-2
CDR3 length: 17
CDR3 protein: CASSLDQGSANTGELFF
CDR3 DNA: TGTGCCAGCAGCTTAGATCAGGGCAGCGCGAACACCGGGGAGCTGTTTTTT

clone size: -
J gene: TRBJ2-7
D gene: -
V gene: TRBV20-1
CDR3 length: 11
CDR3 protein: CSWDTGYEQYF
CDR3 DNA: TGCAGCTGGGACACGGGCTACGAGCAGTACTTC

clone size: -
J gene: TRBJ1-5
D gene: -
V gene: TRBV28
CDR3 length: 15
CDR3 protein: CASSPVPPGGQPQHF
CDR3 DNA: TGTGCCAGCAGTCCTGTTCCCCCCGGGGGTCAGCCCCAGCATTTT

clone size: -
J gene: TRBJ2-3
D gene: TRBD2
V gene: TRBV6-4
CDR3 length: 16
CDR3 protein: CASSDRGGRSGDTQYF
CDR3 DNA: TGTGCCAGCAGTGACCGGGGCGGGAGGTCGGGAGATACGCAGTATTTT

clone size: once
J gene: TRBJ2-1
D gene: TRBD2
V gene: TRBV2
CDR3 length: 14
CDR3 protein: CASSPGGPPHEQFF
CDR3 DNA: TGTGCCAGCTCACCGGGAGGGCCTCCCCATGAGCAGTTCTTC

clone size: -
J gene: TRBJ2-5
D gene: -
V gene: TRBV27
CDR3 length: 16
CDR3 protein: CASSLSQEAFQETQYF
CDR3 DNA: TGTGCCAGCAGTCTCTCCCAGGAGGCCTTCCAAGAGACCCAGTACTTC

clone size: -
J gene: TRBJ2-2
D gene: -
V gene: TRBV19
CDR3 length: 16
CDR3 protein: CASSRVRRENTGELFF
CDR3 DNA: TGTGCCAGTAGCCGTGTGAGGCGGGAAAACACCGGGGAGCTGTTTTTT

clone size: few
J gene: TRBJ2-6
D gene: -
V gene: TRBV5-1
CDR3 length: 17
CDR3 protein: CASSLQGFGSGANVLTF
CDR3 DNA: TGCGCCAGCAGCTTGCAGGGCTTCGGGTCTGGGGCCAACGTCCTGACTTTC

clone size: -
J gene: TRBJ2-7
D gene: TRBD2
V gene: TRBV6-6
CDR3 length: 16
CDR3 protein: CASSPSSGGGSYEQYF
CDR3 DNA: TGTGCCAGCAGTCCATCCTCCGGGGGGGGGTCCTACGAGCAGTACTTC

clone size: -
J gene: TRBJ2-6
D gene: -
V gene: TRBV28
CDR3 length: 15
CDR3 protein: CASSLVFGGANGLTF
CDR3 DNA: TGTGCCAGCAGTTTAGTCTTTGGTGGGGCCAACGGCCTGACTTTC

clone size: -
J gene: TRBJ2-2
D gene: TRBD1
V gene: TRBV27
CDR3 length: 15
CDR3 protein: CASSPRTGGTGELFF
CDR3 DNA: TGTGCCAGCAGTCCTAGGACAGGGGGGACCGGGGAGCTGTTTTTT

clone size: -
J gene: TRBJ2-1
D gene: -
V gene: TRBV5-4
CDR3 length: 14
CDR3 protein: CASSLWTSGGEQFF
CDR3 DNA: TGTGCCAGCAGCCTATGGACAAGTGGTGGTGAGCAGTTCTTC

clone size: -
J gene: TRBJ1-5
D gene: TRBD1
V gene: TRBV7-2
CDR3 length: 15
CDR3 protein: CASSYSGQVDQPQHF
CDR3 DNA: TGTGCCAGCAGCTACTCCGGACAGGTTGATCAGCCCCAGCATTTT

clone size: -
J gene: TRBJ1-2
D gene: -
V gene: TRBV6-5
CDR3 length: 14
CDR3 protein: CASSYSIQGYGYTF
CDR3 DNA: TGTGCCAGCAGTTACTCGATACAGGGCTATGGCTACACCTTC

clone size: -
J gene: TRBJ2-7
D gene: -
V gene: TRBV28
CDR3 length: 16
CDR3 protein: CASSFSGGGRIYEQYF
CDR3 DNA: TGTGCCAGCAGTTTTTCGGGAGGGGGCAGGATCTACGAGCAGTACTTC

clone size: few
J gene: TRBJ2-3
D gene: TRBD2
V gene: TRBV5-1
CDR3 length: 16
CDR3 protein: CASSLESGGSTDTQYF
CDR3 DNA: TGCGCCAGCAGCTTAGAAAGCGGGGGTAGCACAGATACGCAGTATTTT

clone size: -
J gene: TRBJ1-5
D gene: TRBD1
V gene: TRBV2
CDR3 length: 13
CDR3 protein: CASRDRVVQPQHF
CDR3 DNA: TGTGCCAGCAGGGACAGGGTTGTTCAGCCCCAGCATTTT

clone size: few
J gene: TRBJ1-2
D gene: TRBD1
V gene: TRBV6-6
CDR3 length: 15
CDR3 protein: CASSPLPTGSYGYTF
CDR3 DNA: TGTGCCAGCAGTCCCCTCCCGACAGGGTCCTATGGCTACACCTTC

clone size: -
J gene: TRBJ2-7
D gene: TRBD2
V gene: TRBV4-2
CDR3 length: 14
CDR3 protein: CASSQPGGQREQYF
CDR3 DNA: TGTGCCAGCAGCCAGCCGGGAGGACAACGCGAGCAGTACTTC

clone size: once
J gene: TRBJ2-7
D gene: -
V gene: TRBV7-8
CDR3 length: 16
CDR3 protein: CASSRKLGMTAYEQYF
CDR3 DNA: TGTGCCAGCAGCCGCAAACTAGGGATGACCGCCTACGAGCAGTACTTC

clone size: -
J gene: TRBJ2-2
D gene: TRBD2
V gene: TRBV7-2
CDR3 length: 17
CDR3 protein: CASSPRSGLGNTGELFF
CDR3 DNA: TGTGCCAGCAGCCCACGCTCGGGACTAGGAAACACCGGGGAGCTGTTTTTT

clone size: -
J gene: TRBJ1-2
D gene: -
V gene: TRBV28
CDR3 length: 13
CDR3 protein: CASSFQGNYGYTF
CDR3 DNA: TGTGCCAGCAGTTTTCAGGGCAACTATGGCTACACCTTC

clone size: -
J gene: TRBJ1-1
D gene: -
V gene: TRBV4-1
CDR3 length: 14
CDR3 protein: CASSQESFNTEAFF
CDR3 DNA: TGCGCCAGCAGCCAAGAGAGTTTTAACACTGAAGCTTTCTTT

clone size: -
J gene: TRBJ2-7
D gene: -
V gene: TRBV6-6
CDR3 length: 13
CDR3 protein: CASSSDRGYEQYF
CDR3 DNA: TGTGCCAGCAGTTCCGACCGGGGCTACGAGCAGTACTTC

clone size: -
J gene: TRBJ2-7
D gene: -
V gene: TRBV10-3
CDR3 length: 14
CDR3 protein: CAISDSTGYREQYF
CDR3 DNA: TGTGCCATCAGTGACTCTACAGGGTATCGAGAGCAGTACTTC

clone size: -
J gene: TRBJ1-6
D gene: -
V gene: TRBV19
CDR3 length: 14
CDR3 protein: CASSIDSYNSPLHF
CDR3 DNA: TGTGCCAGTAGTATAGACAGCTATAATTCACCCCTCCACTTT

clone size: -
J gene: TRBJ2-5
D gene: TRBD1
V gene: TRBV19
CDR3 length: 14
CDR3 protein: CASSPGQYQETQYF
CDR3 DNA: TGTGCCAGTAGTCCGGGACAGTATCAAGAGACCCAGTACTTC

clone size: -
J gene: TRBJ2-2
D gene: -
V gene: TRBV7-9
CDR3 length: 16
CDR3 protein: CASSLPLAGNTGELFF
CDR3 DNA: TGTGCCAGCAGCTTACCACTAGCTGGGAACACCGGGGAGCTGTTTTTT

clone size: -
J gene: TRBJ2-1
D gene: -
V gene: TRBV4-3
CDR3 length: 12
CDR3 protein: CASSQGESEQFF
CDR3 DNA: TGCGCCAGCAGCCAGGGAGAGAGTGAGCAGTTCTTC

clone size: -
J gene: TRBJ1-2
D gene: TRBD1
V gene: TRBV5-4
CDR3 length: 14
CDR3 protein: CASSLNRGRYGYTF
CDR3 DNA: TGTGCCAGCAGCCTAAACAGGGGGCGATATGGCTACACCTTC

clone size: many
J gene: TRBJ1-5
D gene: -
V gene: TRBV7-2
CDR3 length: 16
CDR3 protein: CASSLASTDPYQPQHF
CDR3 DNA: TGTGCCAGCAGCTTAGCATCCACAGATCCCTATCAGCCCCAGCATTTT

clone size: -
J gene: TRBJ2-7
D gene: TRBD1
V gene: TRBV19
CDR3 length: 12
CDR3 protein: CASRDTGDEQYF
CDR3 DNA: TGTGCCAGTAGAGATACAGGGGACGAGCAGTACTTC

clone size: -
J gene: TRBJ2-3
D gene: TRBD2
V gene: TRBV27
CDR3 length: 16
CDR3 protein: CASSLLRTSGTDTQYF
CDR3 DNA: TGTGCCAGCAGTTTGTTACGGACTAGCGGGACAGATACGCAGTATTTT

clone size: -
J gene: TRBJ2-3
D gene: TRBD1
V gene: TRBV5-1
CDR3 length: 15
CDR3 protein: CASSQGQGSADTQYF
CDR3 DNA: TGCGCCAGCAGCCAGGGACAGGGGAGCGCAGATACGCAGTATTTT

clone size: -
J gene: TRBJ1-4
D gene: -
V gene: TRBV28
CDR3 length: 15
CDR3 protein: CASSFPGGTNEKLFF
CDR3 DNA: TGTGCCAGCAGTTTCCCGGGGGGGACTAATGAAAAACTGTTTTTT

clone size: -
J gene: TRBJ2-3
D gene: TRBD2
V gene: TRBV5-1
CDR3 length: 16
CDR3 protein: CASSPAGPSSTDTQYF
CDR3 DNA: TGCGCCAGCAGCCCAGCGGGACCAAGCTCCACAGATACGCAGTATTTT

clone size: -
J gene: TRBJ2-1
D gene: TRBD2
V gene: TRBV18
CDR3 length: 16
CDR3 protein: CASSPRGTSTYNEQFF
CDR3 DNA: TGTGCCAGCTCACCACGGGGGACTAGCACCTACAATGAGCAGTTCTTC

clone size: -
J gene: TRBJ2-7
D gene: TRBD2
V gene: TRBV29-1
CDR3 length: 14
CDR3 protein: CSALTSGRIYEQYF
CDR3 DNA: TGCAGCGCTCTGACTAGCGGGAGGATCTACGAGCAGTACTTC